This entry lists 2 T cell receptor beta chains sequenced from one sample in a study of blood T cells in healthy people across ages. Together with a sample-barcoded 5' primer, a J-beta primer mix was included in a second PCR lasting about 7 to 11 cycles. TCRdb independently ran MiXCR on the 5' RACE reads; one entry per CDR3 protein. The sample holds about a million distinct CDR3 sequences; 48% are singletons and the top ten take around an eighth. The sample consisted of blood. The receptors come from a man under 40 in good health.

This chain joins TRBV29-1 and TRBJ2-1; 8 nucleotides agree with TRBD2. CDR1 SQVTM and CDR2 ANQGSEA come from the germline V gene. V was clipped by 3 bases and J by 7 bases; unmatched bases: 11. The CDR3 is made up of 15 amino acids. The CDR3 DNA is TGCAGCGTTGATACCAGGGGTTCGGGGGGGAATGAGCAGTTCTTC. Amino acids: CSVDTRGSGGNEQFF.

This clonotype has a handful of counts. This rearrangement joins TRBV29-1 to TRBJ2-7, with D possibly being TRBD2 (5 bases). V lost 2 bases and J lost 6, with 23 bases in between. The CDR3 spans 16 residues. CDR1 and CDR2 (germline): SQVTM, ANQGSEA. DNA for the CDR3: TGCAGCGTTGAACCTTATGGGAGCATCGATTTGGGCGAGCAGTACTTC. As protein: CSVEPYGSIDLGEQYF.